This T cell receptor beta chain was recorded in a study of blood T cells in healthy people across ages. The length of the CDR3 is 17 residues. Germline CDR1 reads SGHTA; CDR2 reads FQGTGA. With 3 bases removed from V and 11 bases from J, the gap between germline ends came to 28 bases. PCR was performed a second time for roughly 7 to 12 cycles using a sample-barcoded 5' primer and a J-beta primer mix. Using its own MiXCR run on the 5' RACE reads, TCRdb lists one record per CDR3 protein. Of roughly 1,500,000 distinct CDR3 sequences listed, around 39% are singletons. The chain employs TRBV7-3 and TRBJ2-5; possibly TRBD1 for D (6 bases). What was sequenced was blood. This clonotype originated in a woman aged 18-29 years in good health. CDR3: CASSLSSGAPTGNEQYF. The CDR3 coding sequence is TGTGCCAGCAGCTTGTCGTCAGGGGCCCCCACGGGTAATGAGCAGTACTTC.